The T cell receptor (beta chain) under discussion was sequenced for a study of T-cell reconstitution after alpha-beta-depleted transplantation in children. This clonotype was counted a few times. The authors prepared the TCRbeta library with unique molecular identifiers. TCRdb re-called the PCR reads through MiXCR, storing one row per CDR3 protein. The data contain approximately 350,000 distinct CDR3 sequences, about 14% of them singletons. This CDR3 is 15 amino acids long. Per germline, CDR1 MNHEY and CDR2 SVGAGI. Trimming pared 3 bases from V and 1 base from J, leaving 12 bases between. Sequenced material: PBMCs, taken from the stem cell graft. This rearrangement joins TRBV6-5 to TRBJ2-5; a weak D match, TRBD1 (6 bases). This TCR was sampled from a human donor who donated a stem cell graft to a child with Fanconi anemia. CDR3 region: CASSYGGSSQETQYF. As DNA, the CDR3 is TGTGCCAGCAGTTATGGGGGCTCAAGCCAAGAGACCCAGTACTTC.